The entry below describes one T cell receptor (beta chain). The sample holds a few counts of this clonotype. Its specific antigen is unknown. Nothing much larger sits one base from this clone, and base qualities are not available. Library generation was performed with 5' RACE. The listed sequencing device is NextSeq 500. To correct for sequencing error and PCR bias, the TCR library protocol tagged individual cDNA molecules with unique molecular identifiers. TCR alpha and beta chains were both sequenced, and the abundances of alpha and beta sequences in each sample were closely correlated with each other. As for the original processing: Decombinator V4 was used to annotate the V gene, J gene and CDR3 of the TCR sequences. TCRs were defined as expanded if a significant change between any two time points was detected under a Poisson model with p below 0.0001. Abundances of TCRs were expressed as counts per million after normalisation to the total number of TCRs sequenced in each sample. TRAV1-2 paired with TRAJ12, TRAJ20 or TRAJ33 defined MAIT TCRs, while TRAV10 paired with TRAJ18 defined iNKT TCRs. VDJdb, accessed 1 November 2021, was searched for CMV, EBV and SARS-CoV-2 annotated TCRs, with TCRs annotated for multiple antigens excluded. TCRdb ran its own pipeline on the public reads, namely fastp trimming at Q25 and MiXCR clone calling, and kept in-frame beta chains. Each CDR3 protein gets just one entry, which takes the most common genes and DNA from the rows behind it. TCRdb, rather than the study authors, made the V and J calls. The sample yields tens of thousands of distinct CDR3 sequences; around 8.5% were counted once. Jointly, the top ten make up around 20% of the sample.

The sample belongs to a study of early T cells in non-severe SARS-CoV-2 infection (dated by TCRdb to about 2021). With regard to the full study: Bulk RNA from unsorted whole blood was used for TCR sequencing, so alpha and beta chains could not be paired. General findings and caveats noted by the study authors: Matching against VDJdb was skewed toward anti-spike CD8 responses, likely underestimated virus-specific expansions, and missed private and CD4 specificities.

CDR1 and CDR2 are drawn from the germline V gene (reference sequence): SEHNR, FQNEAQ. Germline trimming: 5 bases from V, 0 bases from J; junction bases outside gene matches: 2. The CDR3 has 16 amino acids, counting the end cysteine and phenylalanine. Just CDR3 DNA is preserved here, 48 bases in frame from base 1. This was a case-control study nested in a cohort of healthcare workers in London, UK, who had nasopharyngeal swab PCR tests and blood samples taken every week. Between 23 and 31 March 2020, the week of the UK lockdown, healthcare workers were enrolled and then followed up weekly for as long as 16 weeks.

The chain links TRBV7-9 with TRBJ2-1; TRBD2 matches 12 bases in the middle. Input material: whole blood. The receptor comes from an adult who was a healthcare worker with PCR-confirmed SARS-CoV-2 infection or an uninfected control (not recorded which). The DNA reads TGTGCCAGCAGCCAGACTAGCGGGAGCTCCTACAATGAGCAGTTCTTC. The translation is CASSQTSGSSYNEQFF.